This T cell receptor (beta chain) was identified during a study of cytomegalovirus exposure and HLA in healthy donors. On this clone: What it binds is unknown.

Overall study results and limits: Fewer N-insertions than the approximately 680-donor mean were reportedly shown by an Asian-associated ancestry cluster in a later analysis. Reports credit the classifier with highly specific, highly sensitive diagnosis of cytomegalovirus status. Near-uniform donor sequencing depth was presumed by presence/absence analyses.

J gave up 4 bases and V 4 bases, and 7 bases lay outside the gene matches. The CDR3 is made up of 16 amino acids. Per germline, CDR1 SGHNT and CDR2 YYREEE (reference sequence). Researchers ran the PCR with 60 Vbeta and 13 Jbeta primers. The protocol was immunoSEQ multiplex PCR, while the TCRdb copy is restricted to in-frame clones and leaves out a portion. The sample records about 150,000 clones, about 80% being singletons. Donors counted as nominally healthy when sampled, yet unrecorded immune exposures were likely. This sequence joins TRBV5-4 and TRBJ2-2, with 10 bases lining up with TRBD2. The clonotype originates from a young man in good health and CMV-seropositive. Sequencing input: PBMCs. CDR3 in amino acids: CASSLLAGVTTGELFF. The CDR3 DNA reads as TGTGCCAGCAGCCTGCTAGCGGGGGTTACCACCGGGGAGCTGTTTTTT.